The text below deals with one T cell receptor (beta chain). During active infection, Seattle patients enrolled and were then monitored through disease. V was pared by 0 bases and J by 9 bases, with 8 bases between. Germline-derived CDR1 and CDR2 are MNHEY and SVGAGI. This CDR3 is built from 13 residues. This entry comes from a study of blood T cell repertoires in COVID-19. Study overall: Collection of acute and convalescent COVID-19 samples took place in the United States, Italy and Spain. Sources were T cells, B-cell-depleted T cells, or PBMCs; the material itself was cDNA or gDNA.

As handled by the study authors: Reference gene primer amplification gave estimated nucleated cell counts. Assay used: immunoSEQ multiplex PCR; TCRdb lists only in-frame clones, some missing. V and J calls plus clone size are reproduced from that table; the DNA served to infer D and trimming. The sample shows 410,000 or so clones, approximately 89% of them seen only once. The source is a woman aged 40 to 50 with COVID-19, enrolled during active disease. The chain uses TRBV6-5 and TRBJ2-2; possible D gene TRBD2, 5 bases. The sequenced sample was peripheral blood. CDR3 nucleotide sequence: TGTGCCAGCAGTTACTCGGGGAGCAGGGAGCTGTTTTTT. This sequence encodes CASSYSGSRELFF.